The entry below describes one T cell receptor beta chain. This clone has only one observation. The clone's antigen remains unknown. No clone much larger than this one lies a single base away; base qualities are absent. V and J are trimmed by 4 bases and 7 bases, and the gene matches miss 9 bases of the junction. For CDR1 and CDR2, the germline V gene lists SGDLS and YYNGEE. CDR3 length: 15 amino acids, cysteine to phenylalanine. Solely the CDR3 DNA is kept, with 45 bases framed from the first base. The donors were healthy, HIV-negative adults who had no recently reported acute infections or vaccinations. Every donor was a Caucasian adult residing in Nashville, Tennessee, USA. Magnetic negative selection was used to enrich CD4+ T cells, after which naive cells were positively selected on CD45RA and the negative fraction became the memory subset. After blood collection by leukapheresis, PBMCs were isolated using Ficoll-Histopaque density gradient centrifugation and then cryopreserved in the vapor phase of liquid nitrogen. Analytical flow cytometry was used to check the purity and quantity of every magnetically sorted T cell population. Genomic DNA was isolated from every sorted fraction and measured by UV absorbance on a Nanodrop 2000c.

These data belong to a study of shared clonotypes between healthy human individuals (dated by TCRdb to the early 2020s). In terms of the full investigation: A couple of women and a few men aged 18 to 49 years were included in the cohort. Leukapheresis yielded between about 0.9 and 9.5 billion PBMCs per donor. Libraries were prepared and TCR repertoires were sequenced by different laboratories using diverse techniques, in order to increase sequencing depth and limit assay-specific biases. For each donor, CD4 naive and CD4 memory were each given three plates, CD8 naive was given two plates, and CD8 memory was given one plate. The study deeply sequenced blood TCR repertoires of about five healthy adults to estimate repertoire size and the extent of clonotype sharing between individuals. Study-wide findings and limitations: Sampling was restricted to blood, and TCR repertoires in tissues likely differ from the TCR repertoires found in blood. Compared with non-shared clonotypes, the clonotypes found in all four sorted-subset donors had higher generation probabilities. When a handful of donors were compared, the shared fraction of clonotypes was around 5% for naive CD4, 3.5% to 4% for naive CD8, about 2.5% for memory CD4, and roughly 0.4% for memory CD8. Larger estimated clonotype richness was generally found for naive subsets than for memory subsets. Rarefaction of sorted-subset datasets indicated incomplete sequencing despite the large sequencing depth. Pairwise subsampling indicated that sequencing depth was expected to affect the degree of clonotype sharing among donors. Because the study included only a small number of donors, the genetic and exposure-history diversity represented was limited.

Using the deep immunoSEQ assay, TCR CDR3 regions were amplified from genomic DNA by multiplex PCR. Extracted genomic DNA from each cell subset was spread evenly across all wells of several immunoSEQ 96-well plates, with each plate serving as a replicate. For sorted subsets, roughly 200 ng of genomic DNA, equivalent to roughly 30,000 T cell genomes, went into each replicate PCR. Purified libraries were quantified with a Qubit 3.0 fluorometer, sized on a Bioanalyzer 2100, and re-quantified with the KAPA Library Quantification kit. Each immunoSEQ 96-well plate was sequenced on its own single-read 150-cycle Illumina NextSeq 550 flow cell. In the paper's pipeline: Because only junctional sequences without quality scores were contained in the immunoSEQ output, filtering matching that applied to full-length reads could not be performed. Sequences were annotated with PyIR, a Python wrapper for IgBLAST v1.9, and V/J genes and CDR3 were assigned using IMGT germline references. Any read was removed if the V/J assignment was weak (E-value above 1e-6), the CDR3 was missing, or the read contained stop codons, out-of-frame junctions, or ambiguous translated residues. V3J clonotypes were defined as sequences sharing an identical inferred V gene, J gene, and CDR3 amino acid sequence. To compute the percentage overlap between repertoires, the number of shared unique clonotypes was divided by the size of the smaller repertoire. Richness of each repertoire was evaluated using RTK rarefaction, the Chao1 estimator, and Recon v2.1 estimates of unobserved clonotypes. OLGA was used to compute generation probabilities for all TCRbeta clonotypes that the gDNA method yielded from a few donors. The table comes from immuneACCESS by way of TCRdb, which keeps in-frame sequences with V and J called. Part of the clones is missing from these tables; in studies checked, under half for an unresolved V gene and the rest for unknown reasons. Clonal size and the V and J genes are those of that table, whereas D and trimming came from the DNA. This sample gives under 2,500,000 clones in total; approximately 94% of them show up just once. The ten largest make up approximately 0.13% of the sample.

The sequenced material came from naive CD4+ T cells sorted from blood. In light of the paper, this sample's cell subset or site label describes: CD45RA+ positively selected. The TCR sequence derives from a man aged 18 to 30 in good health. The chain is encoded by TRBV9 joined to TRBJ1-5, with 9 junctional bases fitting TRBD1. The CDR3 reads CASSSTWDRDQPQHF. The DNA sequence is as follows: TGTGCCAGCAGCTCAACGTGGGACAGGGACCAGCCCCAGCATTTT. The entire variable domain, with the stretches around the CDR3 drawn from the reference TRBV9 and TRBJ1-5 proteins, is DSGVTQTPKHLITATGQRVTLRCSPRSGDLSVYWYQQSLDQGLQFLIQYYNGEERAKGNILERFSAQQFPDLHSELNLSSLELGDSALYFCASSSTWDRDQPQHFGDGTRLSIL.